The 21 T cell receptor beta chains reported below all come from one sample, sequenced in a study of lymphopenia after photon versus proton radiotherapy. Profiled with immunoSEQ multiplex PCR; TCRdb holds only in-frame clones, not every one. The sample comprises 67,000 or so clones, 85% to 90% of which are singletons, and 10% to 13% rests with the top ten. The material sequenced was peripheral blood, taken from a patient treated with proton-based radiotherapy. The origin of the receptors is an elderly man with esophageal cancer.

This chain links TRBV6-5 with TRBJ1-2; D gene unclear. Germline CDR1 reads MNHEY; CDR2 reads SVGAGI. The CDR3 runs to 14 residues. Trimming took 4 bases from V and 5 from J, leaving 14 bases between them. CDR3 in amino acids: CASSSDVFPYGYTF. DNA of the CDR3: TGTGCCAGCAGTTCTGACGTGTTCCCGTATGGCTACACCTTC.

The chain is built from TRBV18 and TRBJ2-2; D may match TRBD1 or TRBD2 (5 bases each). Per the germline V gene, CDR1 is KGHSH and CDR2 is LQKENI. The CDR3 spans 19 residues. Between the trimmed V and J ends, which lost 1 base and 0 bases, there was a span of 18 bases. CDR3 nucleotide sequence: TGTGCCAGCTCACCACTTAGCCTAATTGGGGACGCGAACACCGGGGAGCTGTTTTTT. As protein: CASSPLSLIGDANTGELFF.

This clone has just one count. V usage is TRBV5-5 and J usage is TRBJ2-2; the match to TRBD1 covers 12 bases. V gave up 4 bases and J gave up 9 bases; unmatched junction bases: 13. This CDR3 has 17 residues. Germline CDR1 and CDR2: SGHKS and YYEKEE (reference sequence). The CDR3 nucleotides are TGTGCCAGCAGCGTGACCGGGACAGGGGGCTTAGGGCGGGAGCTGTTTTTT. It is translated as CASSVTGTGGLGRELFF. The variable domain in full, with the rest retrieved from reference TRBV5-5 and TRBJ2-2, is DAGVTQSPTHLIKTRGQQVTLRCSPISGHKSVSWYQQVLGQGPQFIFQYYEKEERGRGNFPDRFSARQFPNYSSELNVNALLLGDSALYLCASSVTGTGGLGRELFFGEGSRLTVL.

This clone was counted a few times. The genes are TRBV19 and TRBJ2-7; the match to TRBD1 covers 10 bases. The CDR3 consists of 13 residues. CDR1 is LNHDA, CDR2 SQIVND, per germline (reference sequence). V shed 4 bases, J shed 6 bases, and the junction held 3 bases outside the gene matches. In DNA form, the CDR3 reads TGTGCCAGTAGTAGACAGGGGGCAGGCGAGCAGTACTTC. The encoded protein is CASSRQGAGEQYF.

This clone was observed once. The V call is TRBV5-1, the J call TRBJ1-1; TRBD1 is a possible D gene (5 bases). V was shortened by 0 bases and J by 4 bases, with 13 bases between the two germline ends. Germline values: CDR1 SGHRS, CDR2 YFSETQ. The CDR3 consists of 15 residues. Written as DNA, the CDR3 is TGCGCCAGCAGCTTGGGGTGGGGCTCGGTCACTGAAGCTTTCTTT. Amino acids: CASSLGWGSVTEAFF.

The CDR3 spells CASSVGPQPQHF. In DNA, the CDR3 is TGTGCCAGCAGTGTTGGTCCTCAGCCCCAGCATTTT. J is TRBJ1-5 and V is TRBV2; no clear D gene. CDR1 is SNHLY and CDR2 is FYNNEI in the germline V gene. The CDR3 is 12 residues long. V lost 4 bases to trimming and J lost 6 bases, with 7 bases between them. Full variable domain (missing parts from reference TRBV2 and TRBJ1-5): EPEVTQTPSHQVTQMGQEVILRCVPISNHLYFYWYRQILGQKVEFLVSFYNNEISEKSEIFDDQFSVERPDGSNFTLKIRSTKLEDSAMYFCASSVGPQPQHFGDGTRLSIL.

This chain uses TRBV4-1 with TRBJ2-1; 11 nucleotides line up with TRBD2. The length of the CDR3 is 16 residues. Per the germline V gene, CDR1 is MGHRA and CDR2 is YSYEKL. V gave up 5 bases and J gave up 5 bases; unmatched junction bases: 8. The CDR3 nucleotides read TGCGCCAGCAGCATCCCACTAGCGGGAGTGGACAATGAGCAGTTCTTC. This codes for CASSIPLAGVDNEQFF.

The gene calls are TRBV12-5 and TRBJ2-7, with D unresolved. V lost 1 base to trimming and J lost 2 bases, with 12 bases between them. This CDR3 region has 15 residues. Germline lookup yields CDR1 LGHNT and CDR2 FRNRAP. The CDR3 DNA reads TGTGCTAGTGGTTTGGGCTTCCGGGCTACCTACGAGCAGTACTTC. This gives the protein CASGLGFRATYEQYF.

The J gene is TRBJ2-3, the V gene TRBV7-2; D is perhaps TRBD2 (6 bases). The CDR3 spans 14 residues. The germline V gene encodes CDR1 SGHTA and CDR2 FQGNSA. Trimming cost V 4 bases and J 5 bases, with 13 bases left between them. In DNA, the CDR3 is TGTGCCAGCAGCTCAAACGGGGGACGAGATACGCAGTATTTT. Residues: CASSSNGGRDTQYF.

This chain uses TRBV7-2 with TRBJ2-7, with 7 bases matching TRBD1. The CDR3 runs 16 residues. V shed 5 bases, J shed 2 bases, and the junction held 12 bases outside the gene matches. Germline V gene data show CDR1 as SGHTA and CDR2 as FQGNSA. The CDR3 DNA follows: TGTGCCAGCAGCCACAGGGGACACCTTGGGGCCTACGAGCAGTACTTC. It encodes CASSHRGHLGAYEQYF.

The chain is built from TRBV11-3 and TRBJ2-7; D possibly corresponds to TRBD1 (5 bases). Germline V CDR1 and CDR2: SGHNT, YENEEA. This CDR3 contains 15 residues. Trimming shortened V by 0 bases and J by 4 bases, and 13 bases separated the two germline ends. CDR3 coding DNA: TGTGCCAGCAGCTTAGATCACGACAGTGGGTACGAGCAGTACTTC. Its translation is CASSLDHDSGYEQYF.

This sequence joins TRBV18 and TRBJ1-1, with TRBD1 as a possible D gene (6 bases). This CDR3 region has 14 residues. The germline V and J ends were trimmed by 8 bases and 5 bases, with 18 bases remaining between them. Germline CDR1 KGHSH, CDR2 LQKENI. The CDR3 DNA is TGTGCCAGCGCCTTTACAGGGACGGCAACTGAAGCTTTCTTT. Protein product: CASAFTGTATEAFF.

The chain recombines TRBV7-9 with TRBJ2-5; no firm D call. With 4 bases removed from V and 5 bases from J, the gap between germline ends came to 8 bases. The length of the CDR3 is 12 residues. In germline, CDR1 is SEHNR, CDR2 FQNEAQ (reference sequence). CDR3 nucleotide sequence: TGTGCCAGCAGCTCCAGCTGGGAGACCCAGTACTTC. The encoded protein is CASSSSWETQYF. The whole variable domain, filled in from reference TRBV7-9 and TRBJ2-5, reads DTGVSQNPRHKITKRGQNVTFRCDPISEHNRLYWYRQTLGQGPEFLTYFQNEAQLEKSRLLSDRFSAERPKGSFSTLEIQRTEQGDSAMYLCASSSSWETQYFGPGTRLLVL.

The CDR3 here is CASSLTSGGAAEQYF. DNA of the CDR3: TGTGCCAGCAGCTTGACTAGCGGGGGGGCGGCTGAGCAGTACTTC. The chain employs TRBV5-4 and TRBJ2-7; 13 bases are shared with TRBD2. Germline assignment: CDR1 SGHNT and CDR2 YYREEE (reference sequence). With V trimmed by 1 base and J by 7 bases, 5 bases remained unmatched. There are 15 residues in the CDR3. Using reference TRBV5-4 and TRBJ2-7 for the parts outside the CDR3, the full variable domain is ETGVTQSPTHLIKTRGQQVTLRCSSQSGHNTVSWYQQALGQGPQFIFQYYREEENGRGNFPPRFSGLQFPNYSSELNVNALELDDSALYLCASSLTSGGAAEQYFGPGTRLTVT.

J is TRBJ2-5 and V is TRBV9; D is ambiguous. Germline loops: CDR1 SGDLS, CDR2 YYNGEE. Trimming left V 0 bases short and J 2 bases short, with 5 bases between. The CDR3 is made up of 13 amino acids. The CDR3 protein is CASSVGLQETQYF. The CDR3 DNA is TGTGCCAGCAGCGTAGGACTTCAAGAGACCCAGTACTTC.

This clone was counted between two and nine times. The chain carries TRBV30 and TRBJ1-1, with 7 positions matching TRBD1. Germline lookup yields CDR1 GTSNPN and CDR2 SVGIG (reference sequence). This CDR3 has 12 residues. Trimming at V came to 3 bases and at J to 9 bases, leaving 7 bases not matched to a gene. CDR3 residues: CAWRSDREKAFF. CDR3 sequence (DNA): TGTGCCTGGAGATCCGACAGGGAGAAAGCTTTCTTT. Filled out from reference TRBV30 and TRBJ1-1, the complete variable domain reads SQTIHQWPATLVQPVGSPLSLECTVEGTSNPNLYWYRQAAGRGLQLLFYSVGIGQISSEVPQNLSASRPQDRQFILSSKKLLLSDSGFYLCAWRSDREKAFFGQGTRLTVV.

This rearrangement joins TRBV5-1 to TRBJ2-3; a possible D gene is TRBD2 (5 bases). The CDR3 loop spans 14 amino acids. CDR1 SGHRS and CDR2 YFSETQ come from the germline V gene. V gave up 4 bases and J gave up 0 bases, with 9 bases separating them. CDR3 in DNA: TGCGCCAGCAGCCCTACTAGGAGCACAGATACGCAGTATTTT. Residues: CASSPTRSTDTQYF.

The chain is built from TRBV18 and TRBJ1-3; D ambiguous. CDR3 length equals 14 residues. CDR1 KGHSH and CDR2 LQKENI come from the germline V gene. V shed 2 bases and J shed 1 base, with 6 bases lying between them. The CDR3: CASSPDGSGNTIYF. In DNA, the CDR3 is TGTGCCAGCTCACCAGACGGGTCTGGAAACACCATATATTTT.

This clone came up a few times. The chain carries TRBV7-2 and TRBJ2-1; no reliable D call. The CDR3 runs to 16 residues. Between the trimmed V and J ends, which lost 4 bases and 3 bases, there was a span of 16 bases. Germline assignment: CDR1 SGHTA and CDR2 FQGNSA. The CDR3 nucleotides read TGTGCCAGCAGCTCGACCTCAGCCACAGTCTACAATGAGCAGTTCTTC. Amino acids: CASSSTSATVYNEQFF. Together with reference TRBV7-2 and TRBJ2-1, the CDR3 gives the full variable domain: GAGVSQSPSNKVTEKGKDVELRCDPISGHTALYWYRQSLGQGLEFLIYFQGNSAPDKSGLPSDRFSAERTGGSVSTLTIQRTQQEDSAVYLCASSSTSATVYNEQFFGPGTRLTVL.

V and J are TRBV9 and TRBJ2-7; 7 bases match TRBD2. Losses at the gene ends were 4 bases for V and 3 bases for J; bases not matched to a gene: 7. The CDR3 runs 14 residues. CDR1 is SGDLS and CDR2 is YYNGEE in the germline V gene. The CDR3 coding sequence is TGTGCCAGCAGCCCCCGGGACTACATCTACGAGCAGTACTTC. This encodes CASSPRDYIYEQYF.

The DNA for the CDR3 is TGTGCCTGGGGGACTAGCGGAGCCCCCGAGCAGTACTTC. Its translation is CAWGTSGAPEQYF. The chain uses TRBV30 and TRBJ2-7; TRBD2 matches at 11 bases. This CDR3 has 13 residues. V trimming: 5 bases; J trimming: 6 bases; junction bases outside the gene matches: 6. The germline gives CDR1 GTSNPN, CDR2 SVGIG (reference sequence).